The clone carrying this T cell receptor beta chain has just one count. What it binds is not known. TCRdb's table, derived via immunoSEQ multiplex PCR, lists solely in-frame clones and lacks some. The table shows over 75,000 clones, with roughly 92% occurring only once. This record belongs to a study of OX40 agonist ivuxolimab in advanced cancers. For the study at large: Ivuxolimab is an agonistic anti-OX40 (CD134) antibody, and patients were treated with it. Three patients, one with hepatocellular carcinoma and two with cutaneous melanoma, responded partially. A male proportion of under 90% was recorded, with mean age around 55 years and range roughly 23 to 79.

Germline CDR1 is SGHNT and CDR2 is YYREEE (reference sequence). Trimming removed 3 bases from V and 4 bases from J, with 10 bases in between. This CDR3 has 13 amino acids. Regarding the study as a whole: Some nonresponders likewise displayed low normalized T-cell clonal expansion.

V is TRBV5-4 and J is TRBJ1-2; TRBD1 might be the D (6 bases). Sequencing was performed on CD4+ or CD8+ T cells sorted from blood, taken in a trial of the OX40 agonist ivuxolimab. The TCR comes from an adult with an advanced solid tumor such as melanoma, head and neck, liver or kidney cancer. CDR3 protein: CASSSGQIYGYTF. The CDR3 DNA reads TGTGCCAGCAGCTCCGGACAGATCTATGGCTACACCTTC.